This T cell receptor (beta chain) came from a study of tumor-infiltrating lymphocytes in primary liver carcinoma. Production of TCR beta cDNA used approximately 0.45 ug total RNA together with a constant-region primer. Slightly modified ARM-PCR, run as three nested multiplex PCR rounds, produced the TCR beta libraries. Both of the initial two PCR rounds ran for approximately 11 cycles and employed TRBV1-TRBV30 forward primers alongside a C-beta reverse primer. TCRdb redid the calling of the multiplex PCR reads with MiXCR, one entry per CDR3 protein. The profile shows over 100,000 distinct CDR3 sequences, around 65% of them singletons. Ten or more counts support this clonotype. Taking about 20-31 mg of unsorted bulk tissue, the authors co-extracted RNA and DNA. Trimming stripped 1 base from V and 8 bases from J, with 13 bases between. The CDR3 is 15 amino acids. Germline CDR1 is SGHDT and CDR2 is YYEEEE.

This TCR was recovered from a woman aged 60-70 years with primary liver carcinoma and hepatitis B virus infection. The genes are TRBV5-6 and TRBJ1-6; D is possibly TRBD1 (6 bases). Input material: tumor-adjacent normal liver tissue. This chain's CDR3 is CASSLLQGSDSPLHF. The CDR3 DNA reads TGTGCCAGCAGCTTGTTACAGGGAAGCGATTCACCCCTCCACTTT.